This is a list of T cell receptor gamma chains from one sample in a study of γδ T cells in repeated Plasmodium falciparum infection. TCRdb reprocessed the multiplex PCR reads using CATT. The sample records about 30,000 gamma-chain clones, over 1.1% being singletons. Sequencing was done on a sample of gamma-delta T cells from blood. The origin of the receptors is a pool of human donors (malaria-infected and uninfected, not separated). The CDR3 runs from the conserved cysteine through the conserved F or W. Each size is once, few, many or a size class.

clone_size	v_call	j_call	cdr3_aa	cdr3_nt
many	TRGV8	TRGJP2	CATFSSDWIKTF	TGTGCCACCTTCAGTAGTGATTGGATCAAGACGTTT
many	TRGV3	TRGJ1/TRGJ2	CATWDHPAGGKKLF	TGTGCCACCTGGGACCACCCCGCGGGGGGTAAGAAACTCTTT
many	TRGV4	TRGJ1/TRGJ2	CATWDGTDSYYKKLF	TGTGCCACCTGGGATGGTACAGATTCTTATTATAAGAAACTCTTT
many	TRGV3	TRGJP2	CATWDRRGGDWIKTF	TGTGCCACCTGGGACAGACGGGGAGGCGATTGGATCAAGACGTTT
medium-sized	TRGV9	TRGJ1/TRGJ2	CALWEPYYKKLF	TGTGCCTTGTGGGAGCCGTATTATAAGAAACTCTTT
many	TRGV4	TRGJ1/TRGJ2	CATWDGPSYYKKLF	TGTGCCACCTGGGATGGCCCCTCTTATTATAAGAAACTCTTT
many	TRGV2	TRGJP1	CATWDGPGWFKIF	TGTGCCACCTGGGACGGGCCTGGTTGGTTCAAGATATTT
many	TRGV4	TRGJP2	CATWDGTVNHSSDWIKTF	TGTGCCACCTGGGATGGGACGGTTAATCATAGTAGTGATTGGATCAAGACGTTT
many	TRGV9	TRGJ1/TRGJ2	CALWEVPDYYKKLF	TGTGCCTTGTGGGAGGTCCCCGATTATTATAAGAAACTCTTT
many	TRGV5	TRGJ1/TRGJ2	CATWDSLGTYYKKLF	TGTGCCACCTGGGACAGTTTGGGGACTTATTATAAGAAACTCTTT
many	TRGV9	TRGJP	CALWEVLGELGKKIKVF	TGTGCCTTGTGGGAGGTGCTCGGAGAGTTGGGCAAAAAAATCAAGGTATTT
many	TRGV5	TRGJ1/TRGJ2	CATWDGPYYKKLF	TGTGCCACCTGGGACGGACCTTATTATAAGAAACTCTTT
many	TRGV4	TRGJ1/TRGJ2	CATWDGPGYYYKKLF	TGTGCCACCTGGGATGGGCCTGGATATTATTATAAGAAACTCTTT
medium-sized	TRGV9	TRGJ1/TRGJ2	CALWGPYYKKLF	TGTGCCTTGTGGGGACCTTATTATAAGAAACTCTTT
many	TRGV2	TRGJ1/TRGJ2	CATWDGQDKKLF	TGTGCCACCTGGGACGGGCAGGATAAGAAACTCTTT
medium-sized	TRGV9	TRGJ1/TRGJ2	CALWESPYYKKLF	TGTGCCTTGTGGGAGTCCCCTTATTATAAGAAACTCTTT
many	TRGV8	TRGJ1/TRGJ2	CATWDSDYYKKLF	TGTGCCACCTGGGATAGCGACTACTATAAGAAACTCTTT
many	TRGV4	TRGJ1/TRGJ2	CATWDVTYYKKLF	TGTGCCACCTGGGATGTGACTTATTATAAGAAACTCTTT
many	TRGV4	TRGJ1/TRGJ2	CATRSCYYKKLF	TGTGCCACCCGGAGCTGTTATTATAAGAAACTCTTT
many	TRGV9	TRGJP	CALWEIQELGKKIKVF	TGTGCCTTGTGGGAAATCCAGGAGTTGGGCAAAAAAATCAAGGTATTT
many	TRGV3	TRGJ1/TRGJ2	CATWDRPGNYKKLF	TGTGCCACCTGGGACAGGCCTGGGAATTATAAGAAACTCTTT
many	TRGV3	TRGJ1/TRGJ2	CATWDIPIYYKKLF	TGTGCCACCTGGGACATTCCAATTTATTATAAGAAACTCTTT
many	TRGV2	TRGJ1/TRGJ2	CATWDGPGKKLF	TGTGCCACCTGGGACGGCCCGGGTAAGAAACTCTTT
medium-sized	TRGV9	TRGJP	CALWEVPRRTAQELGKKIKVF	TGTGCCTTGTGGGAGGTCCCCAGGAGGACGGCACAAGAGTTGGGCAAAAAAATCAAGGTATTT
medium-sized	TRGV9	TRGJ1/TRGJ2	CALWEVSSGYKKLF	TGTGCCTTGTGGGAGGTCTCTTCGGGGTATAAGAAACTCTTT
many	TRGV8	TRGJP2	CATWDRRSLCSDWIKTF	TGTGCCACCTGGGATAGACGGTCGTTGTGTAGTGATTGGATCAAGACGTTT
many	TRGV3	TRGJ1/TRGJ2	CATWDRPMVGYKKLF	TGTGCCACCTGGGACAGGCCAATGGTGGGGTATAAGAAACTCTTT
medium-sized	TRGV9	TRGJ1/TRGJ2	CALWEVGYYKKLF	TGTGCCTTGTGGGAGGTGGGATATTATAAGAAACTCTTT
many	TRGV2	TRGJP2	CATWDEPSSRSDWIKTF	TGTGCCACCTGGGACGAGCCTTCTTCCCGTAGTGATTGGATCAAGACGTTT
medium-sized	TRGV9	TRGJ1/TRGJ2	CALWEPIGNKKLF	TGTGCCTTGTGGGAGCCTATCGGGAATAAGAAACTCTTT
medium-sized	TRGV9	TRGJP	CALWEWQELGKKIKVF	TGTGCCTTGTGGGAGTGGCAAGAGTTGGGCAAAAAAATCAAGGTATTT
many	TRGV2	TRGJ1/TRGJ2	CATWDGSYYKKLF	TGTGCCACCTGGGACGGCAGTTATTATAAGAAACTCTTT
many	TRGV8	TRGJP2	CATWGDSSDWIKTF	TGTGCCACCTGGGGGGATAGTAGTGATTGGATCAAGACGTTT
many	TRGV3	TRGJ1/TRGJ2	CATWDRPFWNYYKKLF	TGTGCCACCTGGGACAGGCCTTTTTGGAATTATTATAAGAAACTCTTT
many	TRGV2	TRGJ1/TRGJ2	CATWDGQAKKLF	TGTGCCACCTGGGACGGGCAAGCTAAGAAACTCTTT
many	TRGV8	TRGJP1	CATWDFTTGWFKIF	TGTGCCACCTGGGACTTTACCACTGGTTGGTTCAAGATATTT
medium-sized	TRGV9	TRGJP	CALWEVHRQELGKKIKVF	TGTGCCTTGTGGGAGGTGCATCGGCAAGAGTTGGGCAAAAAAATCAAGGTATTT
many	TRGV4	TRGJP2	CATWDGGDWIKTF	TGTGCCACCTGGGATGGGGGTGATTGGATCAAGACGTTT
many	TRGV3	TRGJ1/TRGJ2	CATWEWESGVKLF	TGTGCCACCTGGGAATGGGAAAGCGGGGTGAAACTCTTT
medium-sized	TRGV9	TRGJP	CALWEVEEVLGKKIKVF	TGTGCCTTGTGGGAGGTGGAGGAGGTGTTGGGCAAAAAAATCAAGGTATTT
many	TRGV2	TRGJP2	CATWDGILGGSDWIKTF	TGTGCCACCTGGGACGGGATACTCGGGGGTAGTGATTGGATCAAGACGTTT
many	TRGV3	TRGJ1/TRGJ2	CATWDRRGNYYKKLF	TGTGCCACCTGGGACAGGCGTGGGAATTATTATAAGAAACTCTTT
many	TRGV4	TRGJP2	CATWDVGDWIKTF	TGTGCCACCTGGGATGTCGGTGATTGGATCAAGACGTTT
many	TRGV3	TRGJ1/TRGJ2	CATWDRLDYYKKLF	TGTGCCACCTGGGACAGGCTGGATTATTATAAGAAACTCTTT
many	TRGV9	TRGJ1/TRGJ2	CALWEVLQGYKKLF	TGTGCCTTGTGGGAGGTGCTTCAGGGTTATAAGAAACTCTTT
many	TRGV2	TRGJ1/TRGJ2	CATWDALYYFKKLF	TGTGCCACCTGGGACGCGCTATATTATTTTAAGAAACTCTTT
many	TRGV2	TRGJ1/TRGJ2	CATLNYYKKLF	TGTGCCACCTTAAATTATTATAAGAAACTCTTT
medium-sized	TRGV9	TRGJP	CALWEVEELGKKIKVF	TGTGCCTTGTGGGAGGTGGAGGAGTTGGGCAAAAAAATCAAGGTATTT
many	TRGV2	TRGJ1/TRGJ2	CATWDGRSLEYKKLF	TGTGCCACCTGGGACGGGCGTTCTTTAGAGTATAAGAAACTCTTT
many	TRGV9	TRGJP	CALWEVEMRELGKKIKVF	TGTGCCTTGTGGGAGGTGGAGATGAGAGAGTTGGGCAAAAAAATCAAGGTATTT
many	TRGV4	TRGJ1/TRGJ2	CATWDRPLLIYYKKLF	TGTGCCACCTGGGATCGACCCCTCCTTATTTATTATAAGAAACTCTTT
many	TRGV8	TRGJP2	CATWDRRHGSSDWIKTF	TGTGCCACCTGGGATAGGCGCCACGGGAGTAGTGATTGGATCAAGACGTTT
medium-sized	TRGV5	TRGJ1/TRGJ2	CATWDRRYKKLF	TGTGCCACCTGGGACAGGCGTTATAAGAAACTCTTT
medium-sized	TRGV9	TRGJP	CALWESQELGKKIKVF	TGTGCCTTGTGGGAGTCCCAAGAGTTGGGCAAAAAAATCAAGGTATTT